This passage covers 9 T cell receptor beta chains from one sample sequenced in a study of cytomegalovirus exposure and HLA in healthy donors. Amplification used 60 Vbeta primers and 13 Jbeta primers. The table came from immunoSEQ multiplex PCR; TCRdb's copy has only in-frame clones and leaves some out. The sample holds 200,000 or so clones, 76% seen once. Sequencing input: PBMCs. All receptors derive from a man between 18 and 35 years old in good health and CMV-seronegative.

This clone was seen a few times. This chain joins TRBV19 and TRBJ2-7; 12 bases agree with TRBD2. The CDR3 sequence is 15 residues long. V was pared by 5 bases and J by 5 bases, with 7 bases of the junction left unmatched. Germline CDR1 and CDR2: LNHDA and SQIVND (reference sequence). The CDR3 sequence is CASSSKLAGGNEQYF. DNA of the CDR3: TGTGCCAGTAGTTCCAAACTAGCGGGAGGAAACGAGCAGTACTTC.

This clone appeared once. The CDR3 here is CAWSHGAGLRNSPLHF. In nucleotides, the CDR3 is TGTGCCTGGAGTCATGGGGCGGGGCTCAGAAATTCACCCCTCCACTTT. V and J are TRBV30 and TRBJ1-6; tentatively, D is TRBD1 (5 bases). This CDR3 contains 16 residues. Germline lookup yields CDR1 GTSNPN and CDR2 SVGIG (reference sequence). With 2 bases removed from V and 7 bases from J, the gap between germline ends came to 18 bases.

This clone was counted a single time. The rearrangement links TRBV2 to TRBJ1-2, with a possible D match to TRBD1 (5 bases). Per the germline V gene, CDR1 is SNHLY and CDR2 is FYNNEI. The CDR3 is 13 residues long. The germline V and J ends were trimmed by 4 bases and 4 bases, with 10 bases remaining between them. CDR3 residues: CASSGGEGYGYTF. Written as DNA, the CDR3 is TGTGCCAGCAGTGGGGGGGAGGGCTATGGCTACACCTTC.

V is TRBV5-8 and J is TRBJ1-6; 7 bases map to TRBD1. V was clipped by 5 bases and J by 7 bases; unmatched bases: 9. The CDR3 is 15 residues long. Germline V gives CDR1 SGHTS, CDR2 YDEGEE. The CDR3 protein is CASSTGTVRNSPLHF. The CDR3, as DNA: TGTGCCAGCAGTACGGGGACAGTCAGGAATTCACCCCTCCACTTT.

CDR3 coding DNA: TGCAGCGTTGGAGGGACAGCCGGAAACACCATATATTTT. It translates to CSVGGTAGNTIYF. The V gene is TRBV29-1, the J gene TRBJ1-3; 7 positions match TRBD1. The CDR3 loop spans 13 amino acids. The germline gives CDR1 SQVTM, CDR2 ANQGSEA. Trimming at V came to 4 bases and at J to 4 bases, leaving 4 bases not matched to a gene.

The CDR3, as DNA: TGTGCCAGCGGAGGGGGCACCCACTACGAGCAGTACTTC. This gives the protein CASGGGTHYEQYF. This chain connects TRBV28 to TRBJ2-7; D is perhaps TRBD1 (7 bases). The CDR3 is made up of 13 amino acids. Per the germline V gene, CDR1 is MDHEN and CDR2 is SYDVKM. V shed 8 bases and J shed 3 bases, with 14 bases lying between them.

This chain connects TRBV6-4 to TRBJ2-7; no definite D call. Germline CDR1 reads MRHNA; CDR2 reads SNTAGT. Trimming left V 11 bases short and J 7 bases short, with 12 bases between. The CDR3 runs to 10 residues. The CDR3 loop reads CAPEAQEQYF. In nucleotides, the CDR3 is TGTGCCCCCGAGGCCCAAGAGCAGTACTTC.

J is TRBJ1-5 and V is TRBV4-1; 11 positions agree with TRBD1. Germline lookup yields CDR1 MGHRA and CDR2 YSYEKL. V lost 4 bases to trimming and J lost 0 bases; unmatched junction nucleotides: 8. The CDR3 runs to 18 residues. CDR3 nucleotide sequence: TGCGCCAGCAGCCCAGACGGACAGGGGGCATCTAGCAATCAGCCCCAGCATTTT. Its translation: CASSPDGQGASSNQPQHF.

As DNA, the CDR3 is TGTGCCAGTAGTAGCGGGTATAGCTCCTACAATGAGCAGTTCTTC. This sequence encodes CASSSGYSSYNEQFF. The J gene is TRBJ2-1, the V gene TRBV19, with D possibly matching TRBD2 (5 bases). The CDR3 is 15 amino acids. The germline V gene encodes CDR1 LNHDA and CDR2 SQIVND (reference sequence). Trimming removed 4 bases from V and 0 bases from J, with 10 bases in between.